This T cell receptor (beta chain) was retrieved from a study of radiation and T cells in renal cell carcinoma. Study-level background: Nephrectomy followed 15 Gy stereotactic body radiation by 4 weeks.

TCRdb's table, derived via immunoSEQ multiplex PCR, lists solely in-frame clones and lacks some. The table records about 140,000 clones, less than 85% of them present only once. As to time point: baseline pretreatment blood. Treatment given: 15 Gy SBRT to primary tumor, nephrectomy 4 weeks later. This clone showed up just once. V was pared by 5 bases and J by 4 bases, with 11 bases between. Germline V gene lookup returns CDR1 SEHNR and CDR2 FQNEAQ (reference sequence). The CDR3 totals 13 residues. The chain links TRBV7-9 to TRBJ1-1; the D is unclear. The receptor was derived from a woman aged 45-65 years with renal cell carcinoma. The source was blood, collected from a patient whose treatment included radiotherapy and nephrectomy. The CDR3 is CASSTTDGTEAFF. The CDR3 region has the DNA TGTGCCAGCAGCACTACAGATGGCACTGAAGCTTTCTTT.